These 10 T cell receptor beta chains were all obtained from the same sample, sequenced in a study of blood T cell repertoires in COVID-19. Sequencing was performed with immunoSEQ multiplex PCR; in TCRdb, only in-frame clones are kept and a portion is missing. The sample has under 70,000 clones; over 75% are singletons. Material for sequencing was peripheral blood. All receptors come from a human donor with active COVID-19. The donor label of this sample is uncertain.

The chain is built from TRBV6-4 and TRBJ2-1, with a tentative D call TRBD1 (6 bases). CDR1 and CDR2 (germline): MRHNA, SNTAGT. The CDR3 contains 15 residues. V lost 2 bases and J 4 bases, leaving 12 bases between the germline ends. The CDR3 here is CASSDGQGSYNEQFF. Written as DNA, the CDR3 is TGTGCCAGCAGTGACGGCCAGGGGTCTTACAATGAGCAGTTCTTC.

The CDR3 sequence is CASNYPGAGNYGYTF. Written as DNA, the CDR3 is TGTGCCAGCAACTACCCCGGCGCGGGAAACTATGGCTACACCTTC. This chain connects TRBV5-4 to TRBJ1-2; D is undetermined. The CDR3 extends over 15 amino acids. The ends were cut back, 6 bases at V and 2 bases at J, with 17 bases in the middle. Germline values: CDR1 SGHNT, CDR2 YYREEE (reference sequence).

The chain combines TRBV27 with TRBJ1-1; D remains unclear. V lost 2 bases and J 0 bases, leaving 10 bases between the germline ends. The CDR3 is 15 residues long. Per germline, CDR1 MNHEY and CDR2 SMNVEV (reference sequence). The CDR3 protein is CASSLIERMNTEAFF. The CDR3 DNA reads TGTGCCAGCAGTTTAATAGAACGAATGAACACTGAAGCTTTCTTT.

V is TRBV5-6 and J is TRBJ2-7; TRBD2 matches 9 bases. V lost 3 bases to trimming and J lost 3 bases; unmatched junction nucleotides: 1. The CDR3 spans 13 residues. Germline V gives CDR1 SGHDT, CDR2 YYEEEE. The CDR3 here is CASSYSGSYEQYF. The CDR3 DNA reads TGTGCCAGCAGCTATAGCGGGAGCTACGAGCAGTACTTC.

This clone showed up just once. The V and J genes are TRBV12-3 or TRBV12-4 and TRBJ2-7; 7 positions match TRBD2. The CDR3 is made up of 11 amino acids. V gave up 6 bases and J gave up 4 bases; unmatched junction bases: 0. CDR3 sequence (DNA): TGTGCCAGCAGGCGGGGGTACGAGCAGTACTTC. This encodes CASRRGYEQYF.

The chain links TRBV15 to TRBJ2-7, with 9 bases aligning to TRBD1. After removal of 3 bases from V and 4 bases from J, the junction contained 4 bases not matched to a gene. Germline V gene lookup returns CDR1 LNHNV and CDR2 YYDKDF (reference sequence). The CDR3 loop spans 14 amino acids. CDR3 protein: CATSRGDRGYEQYV. The CDR3 nucleotides are TGTGCCACCAGCAGGGGCGACAGGGGGTACGAGCAGTACGTC.

CDR3 region: CASSLVGASGWADTQYF. The CDR3 DNA sequence: TGCGCCAGCAGCTTGGTTGGGGCTAGCGGATGGGCAGATACGCAGTATTTT. The gene calls are TRBV5-1 and TRBJ2-3; 7 bases are shared with TRBD2. The ends lost 0 bases at V and 4 bases at J; junction bases unmatched: 11. The CDR3 is 17 amino acids. CDR1 is SGHRS, CDR2 YFSETQ, per germline.

The CDR3 nucleotides read TGCGCCAGCAGCCAAGTAGGACAGGACCTCGAGGCCCAGCATTTT. Protein: CASSQVGQDLEAQHF. The V and J genes are TRBV4-1 and TRBJ1-5, with 7 bases identical to TRBD1. The V gene end was trimmed by 1 base and the J gene end by 11 bases; junction bases not matched to a gene: 11. Germline V lookup: CDR1 MGHRA, CDR2 YSYEKL. The CDR3 has 15 residues.

This CDR3 reads CASSLGSSGRAVNEQFF. As DNA, the CDR3 is TGTGCCAGCAGCTTAGGATCCAGCGGGAGGGCCGTAAATGAGCAGTTCTTC. The chain has TRBV11-2 and TRBJ2-1, with 10 bases aligning to TRBD2. The CDR3 extends over 17 amino acids. Germline trimming cut 1 base from V and 7 bases from J; bases unmatched to any gene: 10. From germline, CDR1 is SGHAT and CDR2 FQNNGV.

The rearrangement links TRBV9 to TRBJ1-2, with D possibly being TRBD1 (5 bases). The V gene's germline CDR1 is SGDLS and CDR2 YYNGEE. The CDR3 sequence is 15 residues long. Between the trimmed V and J ends, which lost 0 bases and 13 bases, there was a span of 22 bases. CDR3 sequence reads: CASSVAGQVNYGGTF. DNA of the CDR3: TGTGCCAGCAGCGTAGCAGGGCAGGTGAACTATGGCGGCACCTTC.